The source of this TCR beta chain is a study of cytomegalovirus exposure and HLA in healthy donors. On the study more broadly: It was reported in a later analysis that the approximately 120 validation repertoires used the same platform as the approximately 670 first-cohort repertoires. Points from the study as a whole: Rarity held for most TCR sequences, but there were some public TCRs that occurred in many donors. The authors listed 150 to 200 TCR beta chains as cytomegalovirus-associated.

Sequencing used immunoSEQ multiplex PCR; TCRdb keeps in-frame clones, though not all of them. The data contain about 300,000 clones, 70% to 90% of them singletons. The donors were part of the roughly 120-subject validation cohort, which stood apart from the roughly 680-subject first cohort. The table lists this clone with a count of one. Its target is not known. The sequencing sample was made of PBMCs. This clonotype originated in a young woman in good health and CMV-seronegative.

The CDR3 DNA reads as TGTGCCAGCAGCTTGACAGGGGGTTATGAGCAGTTCTTC. This translates into CASSLTGGYEQFF. The rearrangement links TRBV11-3 to TRBJ2-1, with 9 bases aligning to TRBD1. CDR1 is SGHNT and CDR2 is YENEEA in the germline V gene. CDR3 size: 13 residues. V was pared by 3 bases and J by 8 bases, with 2 bases of the junction left unmatched.